This TCR beta chain derives from a study of blood T cell repertoires in COVID-19. Cohort placement rested on clinical history that participants reported themselves. A COVID-19 case had been met by exposed participants during the 2 weeks before study entry. J gave up 5 bases and V 0 bases, and 1 base lay outside the gene matches. Germline loops: CDR1 SGHNT, CDR2 YYREEE (reference sequence). The CDR3 spans 13 residues. Points on this clone: Other DNA sequences from this sample encode an identical CDR3 as well.

TCRdb keeps only in-frame clones here, not all; method: immunoSEQ multiplex PCR. Here the sample spans 200,000 to 250,000 clones, roughly four fifths being singletons. This TCR was sampled from a woman between 50 and 59 years old who had been exposed to COVID-19. The specimen was PBMCs or T cells enriched from blood (not recorded which). The V call is TRBV5-4, the J call TRBJ1-2; 7 nucleotides agree with TRBD1. The CDR3 nucleotides read TGTGCCAGCAGCTTGGACAGGGGTTATGGCTACACCTTC. Translating it yields CASSLDRGYGYTF.